This T cell receptor (beta chain) came from a study of T cell changes during pregnancy in multiple sclerosis. The assay was immunoSEQ multiplex PCR, and TCRdb's table has in-frame clones only and misses some. There are about 51,000 clones in the sample; over 80% occur only once, and approximately 0.72% lies in the top ten. This CDR3 is 14 amino acids long. Trimming took off 3 bases at V and 10 bases at J, with 17 bases between the two ends. The germline V gene has CDR1 SGHTA and CDR2 FQGNSA. Specimen: CD4+ T cells from peripheral blood mononuclear cells, collected in the third trimester of pregnancy. The J gene is TRBJ2-3, the V gene TRBV7-2; D may be TRBD2 (7 bases). The TCR was taken from a female donor with multiple sclerosis, enrolled in a pregnancy study. The DNA of the CDR3 is TGTGCCAGCAGCTTGGGGGCGGGAGCCCCGGCGCAGTATTTT. It is translated as CASSLGAGAPAQYF.